These T cell receptor beta chains were read from a single sample in a study of blood T cell repertoires in COVID-19. TCRdb keeps only in-frame clones here, not all; method: immunoSEQ multiplex PCR. The sample lists around 310,000 clones; roughly 90% were seen once. Specimen: PBMCs or T cells enriched from blood (not recorded which). These TCRs come from a woman in her 30s who had recovered from COVID-19. Each CDR3 is given with its conserved first and last residue. D genes are given only for firm matches. Part of the rows lack a size; the others show once, few, many or a class for expanded clones.

CATPGESGPYEQYF,TGTGCCACCCCCGGGGAGTCCGGGCCCTACGAGCAGTACTTC,TRBV27,.,TRBJ2-7,.
CASRKQGANEQFF,TGCGCCAGCCGAAAACAGGGGGCGAATGAGCAGTTCTTC,TRBV5-1,.,TRBJ2-1,TRBD1
CASSSDRHGGRTLHF,TGTGCCAGCAGTTCGGACCGTCACGGCGGGCGAACCCTCCACTTT,TRBV28,few,TRBJ1-6,.
CSVRGTTLGEKLFF,TGCAGCGTGCGAGGGACAACCCTCGGGGAAAAACTGTTTTTT,TRBV29-1,once,TRBJ1-4,.
CASSLHGTGKTEAFF,TGTGCCAGCAGTCTACACGGGACAGGTAAAACTGAAGCTTTCTTT,TRBV4-2,once,TRBJ1-1,TRBD1
CASSSRQGAGEQYF,TGTGCCAGCAGCTCACGACAGGGGGCGGGCGAGCAGTACTTC,TRBV7-2,.,TRBJ2-7,TRBD1
CASSSGVDRGQPQHF,TGTGCCAGCAGCTCAGGTGTCGACAGGGGACAGCCCCAGCATTTT,TRBV5-6,.,TRBJ1-5,TRBD1
CASSLLPGGGGTLSNEQFF,TGTGCCAGCAGTCTCCTCCCCGGGGGTGGCGGGACGCTCTCAAATGAGCAGTTCTTC,TRBV7-2,.,TRBJ2-1,.
CASSFFRQGTGELFF,TGTGCCAGCAGCTTCTTCAGGCAAGGTACCGGGGAGCTGTTTTTT,TRBV7-8,.,TRBJ2-2,.
CASSYRGQEQYF,TGTGCCAGTAGCTACCGGGGTCAAGAGCAGTACTTC,TRBV19,.,TRBJ2-7,.
CASSLVRWQPQHF,TGTGCTAGCAGCTTAGTACGGTGGCAGCCCCAGCATTTT,TRBV7-7,.,TRBJ1-5,.
CASHSNYGYTF,TGTGCCAGTCACTCTAACTATGGCTACACCTTC,TRBV12-3/TRBV12-4,.,TRBJ1-2,.
CASSLGGLGSHSNEQFF,TGTGCCAGCAGCTTAGGGGGCTTGGGGTCCCACTCCAATGAGCAGTTCTTC,TRBV7-9,.,TRBJ2-1,.
CASSQLAGGYEQYF,TGCGCCAGCAGCCAACTAGCGGGAGGGTACGAGCAGTACTTC,TRBV4-3,.,TRBJ2-7,TRBD2
CASSLYGVPYEQYF,TGTGCCAGCAGTTTATATGGAGTTCCCTACGAGCAGTACTTC,TRBV28,.,TRBJ2-7,.
CASSHREYF,TGTGCCAGCAGCCACAGGGAGTACTTC,TRBV6-4,.,TRBJ2-4,.
CASSRGLVTDTQYF,TGTGCCAGCAGCCGCGGTCTCGTGACAGATACGCAGTATTTT,TRBV7-2,.,TRBJ2-3,.
CASSLAALSQRYNEQFF,TGTGCCAGCAGCTTAGCCGCGCTATCCCAGAGGTACAATGAGCAGTTCTTC,TRBV7-2,.,TRBJ2-1,.
CASSEGLAGSPYNEQFF,TGTGCCAGCAGCGAGGGACTAGCGGGGAGTCCCTACAATGAGCAGTTCTTC,TRBV9,.,TRBJ2-1,TRBD2
CASSPPGTSGNNEQFF,TGTGCCAGCTCACCACCAGGGACTAGCGGAAACAATGAGCAGTTCTTC,TRBV18,few,TRBJ2-1,TRBD2
CASSLRPKGAGANVLTF,TGTGCCAGCAGCTTACGGCCCAAGGGGGCTGGGGCCAACGTCCTGACTTTC,TRBV7-2,.,TRBJ2-6,.
CATEYSRGYEQYF,TGTGCCACCGAATACTCGCGGGGCTACGAGCAGTACTTC,TRBV15,.,TRBJ2-7,.
CASSLGRAQPYNEQFF,TGTGCCAGCAGCTTAGGCAGGGCTCAACCTTACAATGAGCAGTTCTTC,TRBV7-9,once,TRBJ2-1,.
CASSTTGTSGPKSYNEQFF,TGTGCCAGTAGTACAACCGGGACTAGCGGGCCTAAATCCTACAATGAGCAGTTCTTC,TRBV19,.,TRBJ2-1,TRBD2
CASSLIGQGSLSNTEAFF,TGTGCCAGCAGTTTGATAGGGCAGGGATCTCTCTCCAACACTGAAGCTTTCTTT,TRBV28,.,TRBJ1-1,.
CASSFGLAGAYEQYF,TGTGCCAGCAGTTTTGGTCTAGCGGGAGCCTACGAGCAGTACTTC,TRBV28,.,TRBJ2-7,TRBD2
CASSLGTGMSNQPQHF,TGCGCCAGCAGCTTGGGGACAGGGATGAGCAATCAGCCCCAGCATTTT,TRBV5-1,.,TRBJ1-5,TRBD1
CASSLASLAGNTGELFF,TGCGCCAGCAGCTTGGCCTCTCTAGCGGGAAACACCGGGGAGCTGTTTTTT,TRBV5-1,.,TRBJ2-2,TRBD2